This TCR beta chain was sequenced in a study of T cell clonotyping in hematopoietic cell transplantation listed by TCRdb under 2021. For context, the study as a whole: A total of under 150 blood samples were collected in the study from roughly 32 consecutive transplant recipients and their related donors. Patients were recruited between September 2015 and January 2017 and followed until late 2020 or death.

Deletion took 0 bases off V and 0 bases off J, with a span of 12 bases between the germline ends. The CDR3 sequence holds 16 residues, the cysteine and phenylalanine included. Only the CDR3 part of the read is kept: 48 bases, read in frame from the first base. CDR1 and CDR2 were assigned from the germline V gene (reference sequence) as GTSNPN and SVGIG. A word on this clone: It has no known antigen specificity. No much larger clonotype is one base removed from it; base qualities were not supplied.

The intended sense of this specimen's time point label: 100 days after allo-HCT. Blood samples were obtained from recipients approximately 28 days before transplant and at days 30, 100 and 180 after transplant. Using Nuclei Lysis Solution, genomic DNA was extracted from unfractionated peripheral blood mononuclear cells that were either fresh or cryopreserved. Overall study outcomes, separate from this receptor: Broader TCR repertoire diversity after transplant was predicted by Inverse Simpson Index values from donors and from recipients before transplant. Sample size was limited, and cells were not sorted, so CD4 and CD8 repertoire contributions could not be separated. Only a small fraction of recipient repertoires overlapped donor repertoires, with over 95% appearing de novo at the given depth. After transplant, TCR diversity in recipients dropped, and pathologically expanded clonotypes increased progressively from day 30 to day 180.

With the immunoSEQ assay, which is a bias-controlled multiplex PCR relying on V- and J-specific primers, TCR beta CDR3 regions were amplified from genomic DNA. In a second PCR step, a proprietary barcode and Illumina adapter sequences were attached to the CDR3 amplicons. CDR3 libraries were sequenced on an Illumina MiSeq instrument. As for the authors' bioinformatics: Export and quality control were handled in immunoSEQ Analyzer 3.0, while downstream analyses relied on R Bioconductor and Immunarch. Only productive rearrangements in the normalized downsampled data set went into calculating the repertoire metrics. Clonotypes larger than 5 templates in the normalized cohort were defined as pathologically expanded. Repertoire diversity was measured with the Inverse Simpson Index. The non-normalized data set was used for CMV-specificity analyses so that all clonotypes could be captured. Imported from immuneACCESS, the table was reduced by TCRdb to in-frame sequences with V and J called. These copies leave out some clones; in studies compared against another copy, an unresolved V gene accounts for under half, and the cause of the remainder is not known. The DNA was the basis for D and trimming; V, J and clone size are from that table. The sample has roughly 6,500 clones on record, around 86% of them singletons. The ten most abundant clones make up approximately 7.6% of the sample.

The specimen was peripheral blood mononuclear cells, collected 100 days after allogeneic stem cell transplant. This receptor chain uses TRBV30 and TRBJ1-3; no D gene is confidently identified. The receptor was derived from a male patient aged 35-50 years who had an allogeneic stem cell transplant from an unrelated donor, so the T cells may come from the graft donor. Some clones in this sample may be carry-over from other donors' samples. The CDR3 protein sequence reads: CAWSVSGILSGNTIYF. The nucleotide sequence is TGTGCCTGGAGTGTTTCAGGAATTCTCTCTGGAAACACCATATATTTT.